Given below is one T cell receptor (beta chain) in context. The sample is drawn from a study of blood T cell repertoires in COVID-19. Study-level information: Samples came from the United States, Italy and Spain, spanning acute and convalescent COVID-19.

Germline V gene lookup returns CDR1 SGHVS and CDR2 FNYEAQ. V lost 4 bases and J lost 4; bases outside the gene matches: 6. There are 15 residues in the CDR3. Original processing methods: It was from reference gene primer amplification that nucleated cell counts were estimated. Generated by immunoSEQ multiplex PCR, the TCRdb table keeps only in-frame clones and is missing some. That table supplies the V and J calls and clone size; D and trimming were determined from the DNA. The sample contains fewer than 150,000 clones, about 87% of which appear only once. The chain links TRBV7-6 to TRBJ2-2; 7 nucleotides agree with TRBD1. The specimen sequenced was peripheral blood. The origin of this receptor is an elderly woman with acute or convalescent COVID-19. Written as DNA, the CDR3 is TGTGCCAGCAGCTCCAGACAGGGATCCACCGGGGAGCTGTTTTTT. The encoded protein is CASSSRQGSTGELFF.